Shown below are 9 T cell receptor beta chains from a single sample sequenced in a study of blood T cells in healthy people across ages. Alongside a J-beta primer mix, a sample-barcoded 5' primer served in a second PCR lasting about 6 to 12 cycles. TCRdb passed the 5' RACE reads through MiXCR, listing each CDR3 protein once. Of approximately 1.5 million distinct CDR3 sequences in the sample, roughly 43% were seen once. Sequencing used blood. The origin of the receptors is a woman in her late teens or twenties in good health.

This clonotype turned up a few times. The chain combines TRBV20-1 with TRBJ2-1; 7 positions match TRBD2. Per the germline V gene, CDR1 is DFQATT and CDR2 is SNEGSKA (reference sequence). This CDR3 spans 13 amino acids. V shed 3 bases and J 9 bases; nucleotides not matched to a gene: 8. The CDR3 sequence: CSASWGGGSEQFF. The CDR3 region has the DNA TGCAGTGCTAGTTGGGGCGGGGGTAGTGAGCAGTTCTTC.

In this sample, this clonotype turned up once. The J gene is TRBJ1-2, the V gene TRBV5-1; no firm D call. With 0 bases removed from V and 14 bases from J, the gap between germline ends came to 14 bases. Germline V gene sequence: CDR1 SGHRS, CDR2 YFSETQ. This CDR3 region has 12 residues. CDR3 nucleotides: TGCGCCAGCAGCTTGGAGACGGAGGCGAGGACCTTC. Encoded protein: CASSLETEARTF.

This clonotype has only a few counts. The rearrangement joins TRBV29-1 to TRBJ2-7; TRBD2 agrees at 8 bases. The length of the CDR3 is 13 residues. Per the germline V gene, CDR1 is SQVTM and CDR2 is ANQGSEA. V lost 4 bases, J lost 2 bases, and 4 bases stayed unmatched. This CDR3 reads CSVGGRNTYEQYF. Written as DNA, the CDR3 is TGCAGCGTTGGCGGGAGGAACACCTACGAGCAGTACTTC.

In its sample, this clonotype was seen a few times. This chain uses TRBV4-3 with TRBJ2-3; 7 bases align to TRBD1. This CDR3 spans 17 amino acids. J was trimmed by 6 bases and V by 1 base; bases with no gene match: 13. Looked up from germline, CDR1 is LGHNA and CDR2 is YSLEER. CDR3: CASSQGPPGTVFDTQYF. CDR3 DNA: TGCGCCAGCAGCCAAGGCCCCCCCGGGACAGTTTTCGATACGCAGTATTTT.

CDR3 sequence (DNA): TGCGCCAGCAGCCAATGGGGGAGGGGAAAGAGATACGGCACAGATACGCAGTATTTT. This translates into CASSQWGRGKRYGTDTQYF. J is TRBJ2-3 and V is TRBV4-3, with 7 bases fitting TRBD2. Germline assignment: CDR1 LGHNA and CDR2 YSLEER. The CDR3 consists of 19 residues. The trim removed 2 bases at V and 1 base at J, leaving 15 bases unmatched.

The rearrangement uses TRBV27 and TRBJ1-5; the D gene is possibly TRBD1 (6 bases). The CDR3 runs to 15 residues. Per the germline V gene, CDR1 is MNHEY and CDR2 is SMNVEV (reference sequence). V lost 6 bases and J 2 bases, leaving 14 bases between the germline ends. The CDR3 sequence is CASSQAGVGNQPQHF. The CDR3 nucleotides read TGTGCCAGCAGCCAAGCAGGGGTGGGCAATCAGCCCCAGCATTTT.

The chain links TRBV20-1 to TRBJ2-7; D call uncertain. The CDR3 covers 14 residues. In germline, CDR1 is DFQATT, CDR2 SNEGSKA (reference sequence). V gave up 1 base and J gave up 2 bases, with 12 bases separating them. CDR3 sequence reads: CSARGFGATYEQYF. CDR3 bases: TGCAGTGCTAGAGGCTTCGGTGCAACCTACGAGCAGTACTTC.

The CDR3 protein is CSVAARRGANYNEQFF. DNA of the CDR3: TGCAGCGTTGCGGCTCGACGGGGGGCCAACTACAATGAGCAGTTCTTC. This chain links TRBV29-1 with TRBJ2-1; D might be TRBD2 (7 bases). From germline, CDR1 is SQVTM and CDR2 ANQGSEA. The CDR3 runs to 16 residues. V was cut by 4 bases and J by 3 bases, with 19 bases left in between.

The chain couples TRBV28 to TRBJ2-5; D not resolved. V dropped 7 bases and J dropped 2 bases, with 11 bases sitting between them. The CDR3 runs 13 residues. Germline assignment: CDR1 MDHEN and CDR2 SYDVKM. CDR3 nucleotide sequence: TGTGCCAGCAACCCCTTGCCGCAAGAGACCCAGTACTTC. Its translation: CASNPLPQETQYF.